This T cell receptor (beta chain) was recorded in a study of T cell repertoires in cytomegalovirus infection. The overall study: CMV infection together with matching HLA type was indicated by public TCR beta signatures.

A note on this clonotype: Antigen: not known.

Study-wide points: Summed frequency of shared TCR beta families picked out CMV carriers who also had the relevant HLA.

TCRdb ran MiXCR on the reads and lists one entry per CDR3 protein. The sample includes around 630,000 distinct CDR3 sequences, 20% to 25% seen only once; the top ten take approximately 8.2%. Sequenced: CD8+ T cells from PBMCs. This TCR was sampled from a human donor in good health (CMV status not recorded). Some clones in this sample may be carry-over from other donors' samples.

The CDR3 region is CASKGWEDHTDTQYF. Written as DNA, the CDR3 is TGTGCCAGCAAGGGATGGGAGGATCACACAGATACGCAGTATTTT. The V and J genes are TRBV27 and TRBJ2-3, with TRBD2 as a possible D gene (6 bases). Germline V lookup: CDR1 MNHEY, CDR2 SMNVEV (reference sequence). Trimming stripped 7 bases from V and 2 bases from J, with 16 bases between. This CDR3 is 15 amino acids long.